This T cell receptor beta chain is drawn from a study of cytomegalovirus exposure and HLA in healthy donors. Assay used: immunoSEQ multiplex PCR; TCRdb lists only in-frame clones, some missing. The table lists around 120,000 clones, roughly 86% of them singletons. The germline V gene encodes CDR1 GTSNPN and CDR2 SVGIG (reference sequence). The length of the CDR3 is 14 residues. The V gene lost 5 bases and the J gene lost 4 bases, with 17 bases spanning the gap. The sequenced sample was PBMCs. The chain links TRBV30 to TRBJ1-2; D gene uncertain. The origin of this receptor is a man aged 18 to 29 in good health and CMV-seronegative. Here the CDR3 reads CAWEEAGPSYGYTF. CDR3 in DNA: TGTGCCTGGGAGGAGGCAGGTCCCTCCTATGGCTACACCTTC.